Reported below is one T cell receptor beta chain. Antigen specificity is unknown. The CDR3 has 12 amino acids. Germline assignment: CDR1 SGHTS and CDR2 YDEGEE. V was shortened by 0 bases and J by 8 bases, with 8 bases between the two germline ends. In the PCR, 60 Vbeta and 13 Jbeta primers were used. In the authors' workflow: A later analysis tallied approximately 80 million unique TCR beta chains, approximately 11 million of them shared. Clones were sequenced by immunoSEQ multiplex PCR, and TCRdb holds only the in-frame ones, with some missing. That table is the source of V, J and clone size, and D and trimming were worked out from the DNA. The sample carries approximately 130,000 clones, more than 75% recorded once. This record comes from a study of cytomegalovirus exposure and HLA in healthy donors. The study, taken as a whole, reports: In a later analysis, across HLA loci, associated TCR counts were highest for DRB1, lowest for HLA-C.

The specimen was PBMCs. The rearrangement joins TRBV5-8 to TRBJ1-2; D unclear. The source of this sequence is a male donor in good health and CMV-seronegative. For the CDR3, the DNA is TGTGCCAGCAGCTTGGTGTCCAGGGGCTACACCTTC. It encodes CASSLVSRGYTF.